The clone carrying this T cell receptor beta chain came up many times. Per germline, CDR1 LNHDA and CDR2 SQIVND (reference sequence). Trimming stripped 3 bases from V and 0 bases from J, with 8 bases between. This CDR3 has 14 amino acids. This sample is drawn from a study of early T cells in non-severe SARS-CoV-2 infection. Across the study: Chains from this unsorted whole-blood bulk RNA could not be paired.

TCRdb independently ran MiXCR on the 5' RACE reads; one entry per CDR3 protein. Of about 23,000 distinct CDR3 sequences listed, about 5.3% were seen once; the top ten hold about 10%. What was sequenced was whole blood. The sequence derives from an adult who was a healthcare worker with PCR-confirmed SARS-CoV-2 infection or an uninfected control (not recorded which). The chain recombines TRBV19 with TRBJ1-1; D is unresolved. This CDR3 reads CASSIGQLNTEAFF. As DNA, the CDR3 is TGTGCCAGTAGTATCGGGCAGCTGAACACTGAAGCTTTCTTT.